The 20 T cell receptor delta chains reported below all come from one sample, sequenced in a study of gamma-delta T cells after stem cell transplantation. TCRdb re-analyzed the RT-PCR reads via CATT. This sample has more than 1,500 delta-chain clones; about 14% occur once, and the top ten carry roughly 28%. Material for sequencing was gamma-delta T cells. Source of these receptors: a human donor. It is not recorded whose cells these are; they may come from a transplant donor.

In regard to this clone: This may stem from a read error, because a much larger clone lies one nucleotide away. Other nucleotide sequences in the sample specify the same CDR3. This sequence joins TRDV2 and TRDJ1, with D perhaps TRDD3 (8 bases). The CDR3 has 19 amino acids. V shed 0 bases and J shed 5 bases, with 27 bases lying between them. CDR1 is GEAIGNYY and CDR2 is EKD in the germline V gene. The CDR3 DNA reads as TGTGCCTGTGACACCCTTTCCTACGGGCCCACTGGGGGCCCTGATAAACTCATCTTT. Its translation is CACDTLSYGPTGGPDKLIF.

This clone came up a few times. Given a much more abundant clone one base away, this may be a read error. The sample holds other DNA sequences that translate to the same CDR3. The chain recombines TRDV2 with TRDJ1; tentatively, D is TRDD3 (6 bases). Germline loops: CDR1 GEAIGNYY, CDR2 EKD. The CDR3 runs to 18 residues. For the CDR3, the DNA is TGCGCCTGTGACTCCGTACTGGGCCCTGGATCGGACGCCGATAAACTCATCTTT. It encodes CACDSVLGPGSDADKLIF.

Turning to this clone: This may be a read error, as it is one base from a much larger clone. The chain combines TRDV2 with TRDJ1, with 11 positions matching TRDD3. Germline V CDR1 and CDR2: GEAIGNYY, EKD. The trim removed 3 bases at V and 3 bases at J, leaving 14 bases unmatched. The CDR3 is 18 amino acids. Written as DNA, the CDR3 is TGTGCCTGTGACTCGGTACTGGGGGATAGGGAGGACGCCGATAAACTCATCTTT. It yields the protein CACDSVLGDREDADKLIF.

This clone was counted only a few times. This DNA's translation and the protein TCRdb lists, from a much larger clone, do not match at residue 3, likely due to a read error; the protein shown is translated from the DNA. The chain couples TRDV2 to TRDJ1; D call uncertain. TCRdb leaves out the J gene; it was filled in here by matching the DNA to germline. The CDR3 is 16 residues long. Germline loops: CDR1 GEAIGNYY, CDR2 EKD. The CDR3, as DNA: TGTGCCGGTGACACCGTGGAGGAGAAGGGAGCGAGTAAACTCATCTTT. It specifies CAGDTVEEKGASKLIF.

Points on this clone: Sequence at one end of the junction differs from germline and may be a read error. The chain uses TRDV2 and TRDJ3; 7 nucleotides line up with TRDD3. This CDR3 has 18 amino acids. From germline, CDR1 is GEAIGNYY and CDR2 EKD. CDR3 sequence: CACDLLGAHSWYTRQMFF. DNA for the CDR3: TGTGCCTGTGATCTTCTGGGGGCTCACTCCTGGTACACCCGACAGATGTTTTTC.

In this sample, this clone turned up a few times. A read error is possible here, since a much larger clone lies one base away. The chain employs TRDV2 and TRDJ3; possibly TRDD3 for D (5 bases). The CDR3 is 18 amino acids. Germline V CDR1 and CDR2: GEAIGNYY, EKD. The CDR3 protein is CACDTGGPFSWDTRQVFF. CDR3 nucleotide sequence: TGTGCCTGTGACACCGGTGGGCCATTCTCCTGGGACACCCGACAGGTGTTTTTC.

The V and J genes are TRDV2 and TRDJ1, with D unclear. Because TCRdb records no J gene, it was assigned here through a match of the DNA to germline. The CDR3 has 19 residues. Germline V gene lookup returns CDR1 GEAIGNYY and CDR2 EKD. The germline V and J ends were trimmed by 0 bases and 7 bases, with 29 bases remaining between them. CDR3 protein: CACDTGSVGRRTSGRKLIF. The CDR3 coding sequence is TGTGCCTGTGACACCGGAAGTGTGGGCCGCAGAACCTCGGGACGTAAACTCATCTTT.

This clone showed up just a few times. This chain joins TRDV2 and TRDJ1; TRDD3 aligns across 12 bases. After removal of 0 bases from V and 1 base from J, the junction contained 11 bases not matched to a gene. The V gene's germline CDR1 is GEAIGNYY and CDR2 EKD. CDR3 length equals 19 residues. For the CDR3, the DNA is TGTGCCTGTGACACCATTCCCCTGGGGGATACGCATGGCACCGATAAACTCATCTTT. Translation: CACDTIPLGDTHGTDKLIF.

The chain has TRDV2 and TRDJ3; 13 bases are shared with TRDD3. The V gene end was trimmed by 2 bases and the J gene end by 0 bases; junction bases not matched to a gene: 6. This CDR3 contains 20 residues. From germline, CDR1 is GEAIGNYY and CDR2 EKD. The chain's CDR3 is CACDSTGGYGSSWDTRQMFF. The DNA for the CDR3 is TGTGCCTGTGACAGTACTGGGGGATACGGGAGCTCCTGGGACACCCGACAGATGTTTTTC.

This clone was seen more than once but under ten times. CDR3 region: CACDTSLGDTQIPNYTDKLIF. The CDR3 nucleotides read TGTGCCTGTGACACCTCACTGGGGGATACTCAAATCCCAAACTACACCGATAAACTCATCTTT. The chain is built from TRDV2 and TRDJ1; 12 nucleotides align to TRDD3. This CDR3 has 21 residues. Trimming took 0 bases from V and 0 from J; bases not matched to a gene: 16. The V gene's germline CDR1 is GEAIGNYY and CDR2 EKD.

Of note for this clone: A far larger clone is only one base removed, so a read error is likely. The rearrangement links TRDV2 to TRDJ2; TRDD3 is a possible D gene (6 bases). The CDR3 length is 20 residues. Trimming stripped 3 bases from V and 7 bases from J, with 32 bases between. Germline V gene lookup returns CDR1 GEAIGNYY and CDR2 EKD. The DNA of the CDR3 is TGTGCCTGTGACCCCATAAGTCTCGTACTGGTGGATACCAATAAAGCACAACTCTTCTTT. Its protein is CACDPISLVLVDTNKAQLFF.

Details on this clone: The germline gene is not matched at one end of the junction; a read error may be the cause. The rearrangement joins TRDV2 to TRDJ1; tentatively, D is TRDD3 (5 bases). Since TCRdb gives no J gene, matching the DNA to germline was used here to assign it. The CDR3 sequence is 17 residues long. Germline V lookup: CDR1 GEAIGNYY, CDR2 EKD. Here the CDR3 DNA reads TGTGCCTATGACACCGGGGGTGTGGGCGAGTACACCGATAAACTCATCTTT. Its translation is CAYDTGGVGEYTDKLIF.

The chain combines TRDV2 with TRDJ1, with 9 bases lining up with TRDD3. Here the J gene was assigned by germline matching of the DNA, as TCRdb has none. The CDR3 loop spans 13 amino acids. The V gene's germline CDR1 is GEAIGNYY and CDR2 EKD. V was pared by 3 bases and J by 7 bases, with 5 bases of the junction left unmatched. This CDR3 is CACDRLGEGKLIF. CDR3 bases: TGTGCCTGTGACCGACTGGGGGAGGGTAAACTCATCTTT.

V is TRDV2 and J is TRDJ1; 11 nucleotides line up with TRDD3. Germline assignment: CDR1 GEAIGNYY and CDR2 EKD. CDR3 size: 19 residues. The V segment lost 1 base and the J segment 0 bases; nucleotides outside the gene matches: 12. The CDR3 loop reads CACDTTWGIRKLNTDKLIF. CDR3 coding DNA: TGTGCCTGTGACACAACGTGGGGGATACGCAAACTCAACACCGATAAACTCATCTTT.

This clone is labeled medium-sized. The chain combines TRDV2 with TRDJ3; 7 nucleotides match TRDD3. Unmatched junction bases numbered 5, after V lost 1 base and J lost 0 bases. This CDR3 spans 18 amino acids. Germline CDR1 and CDR2: GEAIGNYY and EKD. The chain's CDR3 is CACDTAGGSSWDTRQMFF. Written as DNA, the CDR3 is TGTGCCTGTGACACAGCTGGGGGCAGCTCCTGGGACACCCGACAGATGTTTTTC.

Comment on this clone: A much larger clone differs by one base, so this may be a read error. The CDR3 nucleotides are TGTGCCTGTGACACCGGCAGTCGGGGGGATCCGGCTGACACCGATAAACTCATCTTT. Protein product: CACDTGSRGDPADTDKLIF. The gene calls are TRDV2 and TRDJ1, with TRDD3 matching over 7 bases. TCRdb leaves out the J gene; it was filled in here by matching the DNA to germline. CDR1 is GEAIGNYY, CDR2 EKD, per germline. V lost 0 bases and J lost 0; bases outside the gene matches: 15. The CDR3 consists of 19 residues.

Notes on this clone: A mismatch at residue 8 separates the TCRdb protein from the translated DNA, so the protein presented here was translated from the DNA. In nucleotides, the CDR3 is TGTGCCTGTGACACGCTGGGGGCTCCCAAGAGCGATAAACTCATCTTT. Its translation is CACDTLGAPKSDKLIF. The gene calls are TRDV2 and TRDJ1, with 7 bases identical to TRDD3. This CDR3 is 16 amino acids long. J lost 4 bases, V lost 1 base, and 11 bases had no gene match. CDR1 GEAIGNYY and CDR2 EKD come from the germline V gene.

This clone is labeled as hyperexpanded (1% or more). Other DNA sequences in this specimen translate into the identical CDR3. This sequence joins TRDV2 and TRDJ3; 10 bases map to TRDD3. Germline V gene lookup returns CDR1 GEAIGNYY and CDR2 EKD. With V trimmed by 4 bases and J by 0 bases, 5 bases remained unmatched. The length of the CDR3 is 18 residues. DNA of the CDR3: TGTGCCTGTGATCTTCTGGGGGATAACTCCTGGGACACCCGACAGATGTTTTTC. Its translation is CACDLLGDNSWDTRQMFF.

This clone has just a few counts. At one boundary the junction diverges from the germline segment, which might be a read error. The chain links TRDV2 to TRDJ3, with D possibly being TRDD3 (5 bases). Per the germline V gene, CDR1 is GEAIGNYY and CDR2 is EKD. The CDR3 spans 22 residues. For the CDR3, the DNA is TGTGCCTGTGACACACTCTTAAGTCCTGTGTGGTCGAGCTCCTGGGACCCCCGACCGATGTTTTTC. This encodes CACDTLLSPVWSSSWDPRPMFF.

V and J are TRDV2 and TRDJ1; 13 bases match TRDD3. CDR3 length: 19 residues. Germline-derived CDR1 and CDR2 are GEAIGNYY and EKD. The V gene end was trimmed by 3 bases and the J gene end by 0 bases; junction bases not matched to a gene: 12. CDR3 protein: CACDPVLGDTGAHTDKLIF. In DNA form, the CDR3 reads TGTGCCTGTGACCCCGTACTGGGGGATACGGGGGCCCACACCGATAAACTCATCTTT.